Each of the 24 T cell receptor beta chains below was sequenced from the same sample in a study of CD8+ T cells in alopecia areata. The treatment was: oral pan-JAK inhibitor, 5-10 mg twice daily. RNA extraction and reverse transcription yielded cDNA as sequencing template. Some clones are missing from TCRdb's copy, which holds only in-frame ones; the method was immunoSEQ multiplex PCR. The repertoire holds around 97,000 clones, with 86% as singletons. Specimen: CD8+ T cells sorted from blood, collected between weeks 30 and 35, from a patient treated with tofacitinib. Receptor source: a human donor with alopecia areata.

This clone appeared once. The chain employs TRBV5-6 and TRBJ1-3, with D hard to call. The CDR3 contains 14 residues. V gave up 0 bases and J gave up 0 bases, with 4 bases separating them. Germline V lookup: CDR1 SGHDT, CDR2 YYEEEE. DNA of the CDR3: TGTGCCAGCAGCTTGGTGGCCTCTGGAAACACCATATATTTT. Translating gives CASSLVASGNTIYF. Supplemented by reference TRBV5-6 and TRBJ1-3, the full variable domain reads DAGVTQSPTHLIKTRGQQVTLRCSPKSGHDTVSWYQQALGQGPQFIFQYYEEEERQRGNFPDRFSGHQFPNYSSELNVNALLLGDSALYLCASSLVASGNTIYFGEGSWLTVV.

The rearrangement links TRBV27 to TRBJ1-5; D not certain. The V gene lost 3 bases and the J gene lost 7 bases, with 19 bases spanning the gap. The germline V gene has CDR1 MNHEY and CDR2 SMNVEV (reference sequence). CDR3 size: 16 residues. The CDR3 here is CASSFASPRYGQPQHF. CDR3 bases: TGTGCCAGCAGTTTTGCCAGCCCTAGGTACGGCCAGCCCCAGCATTTT.

This chain links TRBV4-1 with TRBJ2-7; a weak D match, TRBD2 (6 bases). This CDR3 spans 16 amino acids. CDR1 and CDR2 (germline): MGHRA, YSYEKL. The ends were cut back, 0 bases at V and 5 bases at J, with 17 bases in the middle. The CDR3 loop reads CASSQDGPGVLDEQYF. The CDR3 nucleotides read TGCGCCAGCAGCCAAGACGGCCCGGGAGTTCTGGACGAGCAGTACTTC.

The rearrangement uses TRBV7-6 and TRBJ2-5; possibly TRBD1 for D (5 bases). V was pared by 2 bases and J by 1 base, with 8 bases between. Germline CDR1 reads SGHVS; CDR2 reads FNYEAQ. This CDR3 spans 14 amino acids. The CDR3 region is CASSLTRGQETQYF. The CDR3 nucleotides read TGTGCCAGCAGCTTAACAAGGGGCCAAGAGACCCAGTACTTC.

This clone has a single count. The rearrangement links TRBV6-6 to TRBJ2-5, with 11 bases fitting TRBD1. The CDR3 covers 15 residues. Germline-derived CDR1 and CDR2 are MNHNY and SVGAGI (reference sequence). Trimming at V came to 5 bases and at J to 5 bases, leaving 7 bases not matched to a gene. This chain's CDR3 is CASSPGTGGWETQYF. The CDR3 coding sequence is TGTGCCAGCAGTCCCGGGACAGGGGGATGGGAGACCCAGTACTTC.

The chain combines TRBV5-1 with TRBJ1-4; D not resolved. The germline gives CDR1 SGHRS, CDR2 YFSETQ. V was pared by 4 bases and J by 2 bases, with 9 bases between. The CDR3 spans 14 residues. The CDR3 coding sequence is TGCGCCAGCAGCCGGACGCCGACTAATGAAAAACTGTTTTTT. Its protein is CASSRTPTNEKLFF.

This sequence joins TRBV14 and TRBJ2-7, with D possibly called TRBD1 or TRBD2 (5 bases each). V was pared by 3 bases and J by 3 bases, with 15 bases between. Germline lookup yields CDR1 SGHDN and CDR2 FVKESK. The CDR3 covers 15 residues. CDR3 DNA sequence: TGTGCCAGCAGCCATCAGGGAGAGGGGATCTACGAGCAGTACTTC. Its translation: CASSHQGEGIYEQYF.

This chain joins TRBV6-5 and TRBJ2-6; D gene uncertain. With 6 bases removed from V and 2 bases from J, the gap between germline ends came to 5 bases. The CDR3 totals 13 residues. Germline CDR1 and CDR2: MNHEY and SVGAGI. CDR3: CASSPTGANVLTF. The CDR3 DNA sequence: TGTGCCAGCAGCCCCACTGGGGCCAACGTCCTGACTTTC.

V is TRBV18 and J is TRBJ1-4; D not certain. Trimming removed 2 bases from V and 4 bases from J, with 17 bases in between. The CDR3 is 17 amino acids. Germline loops: CDR1 KGHSH, CDR2 LQKENI. Here the CDR3 reads CASSPVKGSRGNEKLFF. Written as DNA, the CDR3 is TGTGCCAGCTCACCAGTCAAGGGTAGTCGCGGTAATGAAAAACTGTTTTTT.

The chain joins TRBV9 to TRBJ2-1; TRBD2 aligns across 8 bases. V gave up 0 bases and J gave up 6 bases; unmatched junction bases: 5. CDR1 is SGDLS and CDR2 is YYNGEE in the germline V gene. This CDR3 region has 15 residues. The CDR3 DNA reads TGTGCCAGCAGCGTAGGCGGGAGGATGGGCAATGAGCAGTTCTTC. This translates into CASSVGGRMGNEQFF. The complete variable domain, with remaining parts taken from reference TRBV9 and TRBJ2-1, reads DSGVTQTPKHLITATGQRVTLRCSPRSGDLSVYWYQQSLDQGLQFLIQYYNGEERAKGNILERFSAQQFPDLHSELNLSSLELGDSALYFCASSVGGRMGNEQFFGPGTRLTVL.

The rearrangement joins TRBV15 to TRBJ2-4, with TRBD1 matching over 7 bases. The germline CDR1 and CDR2 sequences are LNHNV and YYDKDF (reference sequence). V gave up 0 bases and J gave up 6 bases; unmatched junction bases: 8. This CDR3 is built from 16 residues. This CDR3 is CATSRDKGAGRNIQYF. As DNA, the CDR3 is TGTGCCACCAGCAGAGATAAGGGGGCGGGTAGAAACATTCAGTACTTC.

V usage is TRBV5-1 and J usage is TRBJ2-7; D not certain. Germline CDR1 and CDR2: SGHRS and YFSETQ. Trimming stripped 0 bases from V and 6 bases from J, with 16 bases between. The CDR3 length is 15 residues. In DNA form, the CDR3 reads TGCGCCAGCAGCTTGGTTGGGAATTTATTGAGCGAGCAGTACTTC. Residues: CASSLVGNLLSEQYF.

The chain links TRBV7-8 to TRBJ2-7, with D possibly matching TRBD1 (6 bases). CDR1 is SGHVS, CDR2 FQNEAQ, per germline. This CDR3 spans 15 amino acids. Trimming removed 3 bases at V and 0 bases at J, with 12 bases between. CDR3 sequence: CASSLLGQSSYEQYF. CDR3 nucleotides: TGTGCCAGCAGCTTGCTTGGACAGAGCTCCTACGAGCAGTACTTC.

The gene calls are TRBV15 and TRBJ2-1; possible D gene TRBD2, 6 bases. The CDR3 is made up of 16 amino acids. Per germline, CDR1 LNHNV and CDR2 YYDKDF (reference sequence). V lost 0 bases, J lost 4 bases, and 13 bases lay in between. CDR3 loop: CATSRDRRDGYNEQFF. The CDR3 DNA is TGTGCCACCAGCAGAGATCGGCGGGACGGGTACAATGAGCAGTTCTTC.

The V call is TRBV15, the J call TRBJ2-1, with 11 nucleotides matching TRBD2. This CDR3 is built from 17 residues. V shed 0 bases, J shed 9 bases, and the junction held 10 bases outside the gene matches. From germline, CDR1 is LNHNV and CDR2 YYDKDF (reference sequence). The CDR3 nucleotides are TGTGCCACCAGCAGAGAGACTAGCGGGGCCGGGTGGGGTGAGCAGTTCTTC. It specifies CATSRETSGAGWGEQFF.

Here the CDR3 DNA reads TGCGCCAGCAGCCCCGGGAAATCGAGCTCCTACAATGAGCAGTTCTTC. Amino acids: CASSPGKSSSYNEQFF. This rearrangement joins TRBV5-1 to TRBJ2-1; TRBD2 is a possible D gene (5 bases). Trimming took 4 bases from V and 0 from J, leaving 14 bases between them. The CDR3 is 16 residues long. Germline CDR1 SGHRS, CDR2 YFSETQ.

This clone has just a few counts. V is TRBV9 and J is TRBJ1-5; unclear D gene. With 7 bases removed from V and 5 bases from J, the gap between germline ends came to 7 bases. There are 11 residues in the CDR3. Per the germline V gene, CDR1 is SGDLS and CDR2 is YYNGEE. CDR3 amino acids: CASGEDQPQHF. The CDR3, as DNA: TGTGCCAGCGGGGAAGATCAGCCCCAGCATTTT.

The genes are TRBV9 and TRBJ2-7, with 10 nucleotides matching TRBD1. J gave up 6 bases and V 4 bases, and 10 bases lay outside the gene matches. The CDR3 loop spans 15 amino acids. Germline V gene data show CDR1 as SGDLS and CDR2 as YYNGEE. The CDR3 nucleotides are TGTGCCAGCAGCCGGACCGGGACAGGGGAGGGCGAGCAGTACTTC. Protein product: CASSRTGTGEGEQYF.

V gene TRBV30 combines with J gene TRBJ2-1; maybe TRBD2 (6 bases). V lost 1 base and J 2 bases, leaving 12 bases between the germline ends. The CDR3 sequence is 15 residues long. Germline assignment: CDR1 GTSNPN and CDR2 SVGIG (reference sequence). The CDR3 sequence is CAWSETGVTYNEQFF. CDR3 bases: TGTGCCTGGAGTGAGACGGGAGTCACCTACAATGAGCAGTTCTTC.

This chain links TRBV7-9 with TRBJ1-1, with D perhaps matching TRBD1 (6 bases). V was pared by 8 bases and J by 3 bases, with 10 bases between. The CDR3 covers 12 residues. Germline-derived CDR1 and CDR2 are SEHNR and FQNEAQ (reference sequence). The CDR3 coding sequence is TGTGCCAGCCGTGGGGGGCACACTGAAGCTTTCTTT. Translating gives CASRGGHTEAFF.

This clone was counted only a few times. The chain joins TRBV5-1 to TRBJ2-7; 7 bases line up with TRBD1. V lost 2 bases, J lost 6 bases, and 8 bases stayed unmatched. CDR1 is SGHRS and CDR2 is YFSETQ in the germline V gene. CDR3 size: 14 residues. The CDR3 nucleotides read TGCGCCAGCAGCTTCGGTCCCGAGGGGGCCGAGCAGTACTTC. This encodes CASSFGPEGAEQYF.

J is TRBJ2-1 and V is TRBV27, with D tentatively TRBD1 (6 bases). The CDR3 has 16 residues. Germline V gene data show CDR1 as MNHEY and CDR2 as SMNVEV (reference sequence). V was trimmed by 4 bases and J by 0 bases, leaving 13 bases between them. CDR3 loop: CASSSAGTLSYNEQFF. The CDR3 DNA reads TGTGCCAGCAGTTCTGCAGGGACACTCTCCTACAATGAGCAGTTCTTC.

CDR3 bases: TGTGCCAGCAGTTGGGGTGGGTCTAGCGGCAATGAGCAGTTCTTC. It yields the protein CASSWGGSSGNEQFF. This chain uses TRBV7-3 with TRBJ2-1, with 7 bases aligning to TRBD2. V shed 6 bases, J shed 6 bases, and the junction held 11 bases outside the gene matches. Germline values: CDR1 SGHTA, CDR2 FQGTGA. CDR3 length: 15 amino acids.

The rearrangement links TRBV30 to TRBJ2-7; 11 bases match TRBD2. The V gene's germline CDR1 is GTSNPN and CDR2 SVGIG (reference sequence). The CDR3 has 16 amino acids. The V segment lost 2 bases and the J segment 3 bases; nucleotides outside the gene matches: 9. Here the CDR3 reads CAWSPTSSGGNYEQYF. The CDR3 DNA is TGTGCCTGGAGTCCAACCTCTAGCGGGGGGAACTACGAGCAGTACTTC.